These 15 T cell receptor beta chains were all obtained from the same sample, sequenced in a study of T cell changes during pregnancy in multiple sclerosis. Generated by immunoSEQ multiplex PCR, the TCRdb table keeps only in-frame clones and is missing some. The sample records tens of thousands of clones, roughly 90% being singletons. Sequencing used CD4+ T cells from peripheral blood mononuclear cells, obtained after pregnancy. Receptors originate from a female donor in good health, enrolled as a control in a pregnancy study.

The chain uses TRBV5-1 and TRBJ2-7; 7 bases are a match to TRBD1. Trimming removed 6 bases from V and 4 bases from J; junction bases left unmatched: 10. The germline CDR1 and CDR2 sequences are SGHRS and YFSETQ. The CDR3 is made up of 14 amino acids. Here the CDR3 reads CASTLGTAPYEQYF. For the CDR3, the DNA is TGCGCCAGCACCCTGGGGACAGCGCCTTACGAGCAGTACTTC. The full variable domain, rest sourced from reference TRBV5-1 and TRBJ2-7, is KAGVTQTPRYLIKTRGQQVTLSCSPISGHRSVSWYQQTPGQGLQFLFEYFSETQRNKGNFPGRFSGRQFSNSRSEMNVSTLELGDSALYLCASTLGTAPYEQYFGPGTRLTVT.

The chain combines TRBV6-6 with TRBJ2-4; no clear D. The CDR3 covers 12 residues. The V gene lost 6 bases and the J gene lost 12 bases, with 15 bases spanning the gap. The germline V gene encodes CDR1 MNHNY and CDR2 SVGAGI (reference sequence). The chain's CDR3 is CASSRLERHQYF. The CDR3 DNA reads TGTGCCAGCAGCCGACTGGAGAGGCATCAGTACTTC.

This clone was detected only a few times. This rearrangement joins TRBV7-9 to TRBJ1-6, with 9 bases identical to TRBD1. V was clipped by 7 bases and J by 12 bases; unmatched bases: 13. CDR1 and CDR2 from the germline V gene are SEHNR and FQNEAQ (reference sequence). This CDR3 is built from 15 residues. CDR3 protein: CASTHRTGVFLPLHF. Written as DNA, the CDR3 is TGTGCCAGCACCCACCGGACAGGGGTTTTTCTACCCCTCCACTTT.

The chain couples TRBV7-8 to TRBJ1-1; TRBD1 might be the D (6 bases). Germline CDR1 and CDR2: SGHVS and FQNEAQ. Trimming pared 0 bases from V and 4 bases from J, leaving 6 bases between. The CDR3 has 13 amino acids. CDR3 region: CASSLAGATEAFF. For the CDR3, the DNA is TGTGCCAGCAGCTTAGCGGGGGCCACTGAAGCTTTCTTT.

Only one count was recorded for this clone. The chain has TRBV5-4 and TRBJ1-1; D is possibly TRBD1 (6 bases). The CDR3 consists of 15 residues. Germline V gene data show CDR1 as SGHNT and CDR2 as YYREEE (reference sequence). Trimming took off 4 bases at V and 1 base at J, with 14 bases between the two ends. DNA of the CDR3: TGTGCCAGCAGCCGCCGGGACACAGAGAACACTGAAGCTTTCTTT. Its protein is CASSRRDTENTEAFF.

Here the CDR3 reads CASSPQAGRYEQYF. In DNA, the CDR3 is TGTGCCAGCAGCCCTCAAGCCGGGAGATACGAGCAGTACTTC. The J gene is TRBJ2-7, the V gene TRBV9, with D perhaps TRBD2 (6 bases). V dropped 4 bases and J dropped 4 bases, with 15 bases sitting between them. The CDR3 length is 14 residues. In germline, CDR1 is SGDLS, CDR2 YYNGEE.

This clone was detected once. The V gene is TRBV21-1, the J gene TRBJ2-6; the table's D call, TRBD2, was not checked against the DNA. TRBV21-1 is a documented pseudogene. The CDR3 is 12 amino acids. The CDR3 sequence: CATVSGANVLTF. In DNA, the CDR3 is TGTGCCACCGTCTCTGGGGCCAACGTCCTGACTTTC.

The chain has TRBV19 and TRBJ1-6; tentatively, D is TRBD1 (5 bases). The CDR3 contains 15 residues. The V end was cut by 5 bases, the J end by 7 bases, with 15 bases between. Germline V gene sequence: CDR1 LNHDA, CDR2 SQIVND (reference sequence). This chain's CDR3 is CASSGSGTHNSPLHF. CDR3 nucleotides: TGTGCCAGTAGTGGATCCGGGACTCACAATTCACCCCTCCACTTT.

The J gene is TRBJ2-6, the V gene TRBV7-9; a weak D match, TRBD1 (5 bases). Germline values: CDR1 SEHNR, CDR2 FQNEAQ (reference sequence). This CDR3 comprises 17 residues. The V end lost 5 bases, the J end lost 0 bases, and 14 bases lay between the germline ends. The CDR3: CASSPKQGVSGANVLTF. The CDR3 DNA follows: TGTGCCAGCAGCCCAAAACAAGGGGTCTCTGGGGCCAACGTCCTGACTTTC.

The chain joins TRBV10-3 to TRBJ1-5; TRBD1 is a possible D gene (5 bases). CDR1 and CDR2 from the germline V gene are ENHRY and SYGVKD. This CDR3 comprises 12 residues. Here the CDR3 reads CASGGGGQPQHF. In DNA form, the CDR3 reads TGTGCTTCCGGGGGTGGGGGACAGCCCCAGCATTTT.

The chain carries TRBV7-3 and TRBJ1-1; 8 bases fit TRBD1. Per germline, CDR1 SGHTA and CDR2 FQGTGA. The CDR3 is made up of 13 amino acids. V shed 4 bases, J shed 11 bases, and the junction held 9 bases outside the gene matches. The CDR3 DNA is TGTGCCAGCAGCTCCGGCCCCCAGGGGGCCGCTTTCTTT. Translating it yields CASSSGPQGAAFF.

CDR3 coding DNA: TGTGCCAGCAGCTTAACCGAGACAGGGTCGCCCTTCTACGAGCAGTACTTC. Protein: CASSLTETGSPFYEQYF. The gene calls are TRBV7-8 and TRBJ2-7, with 7 bases identical to TRBD1. With 2 bases clipped from V and 3 bases from J, the junction kept 13 bases outside the gene matches. This CDR3 spans 17 amino acids. Germline CDR1 SGHVS, CDR2 FQNEAQ.

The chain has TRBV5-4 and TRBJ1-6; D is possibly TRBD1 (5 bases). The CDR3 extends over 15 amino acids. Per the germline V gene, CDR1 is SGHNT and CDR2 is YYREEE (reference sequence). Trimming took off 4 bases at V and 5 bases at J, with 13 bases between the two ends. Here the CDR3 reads CASSTRQSNNSPLHF. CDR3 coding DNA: TGTGCCAGCAGCACCCGACAGAGCAATAATTCACCCCTCCACTTT.

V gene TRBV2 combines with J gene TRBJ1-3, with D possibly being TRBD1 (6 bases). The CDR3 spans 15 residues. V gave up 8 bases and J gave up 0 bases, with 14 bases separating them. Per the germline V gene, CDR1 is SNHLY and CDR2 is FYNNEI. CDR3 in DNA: TGTGCCAGCCGTTCGGGGACATTCTCTGGAAACACCATATATTTT. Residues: CASRSGTFSGNTIYF. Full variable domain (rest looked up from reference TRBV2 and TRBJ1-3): EPEVTQTPSHQVTQMGQEVILRCVPISNHLYFYWYRQILGQKVEFLVSFYNNEISEKSEIFDDQFSVERPDGSNFTLKIRSTKLEDSAMYFCASRSGTFSGNTIYFGEGSWLTVV.

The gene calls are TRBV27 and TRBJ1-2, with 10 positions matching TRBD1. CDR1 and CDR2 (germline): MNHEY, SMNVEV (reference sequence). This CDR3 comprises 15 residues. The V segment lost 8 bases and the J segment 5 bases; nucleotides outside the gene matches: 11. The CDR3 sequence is CASGETGTGAYGYTF. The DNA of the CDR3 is TGTGCCAGCGGGGAGACCGGGACAGGGGCATATGGCTACACCTTC.